This is a list of T cell receptor beta chains from one sample in a study of human T cells and chemical hapten exposure. TCRdb called the RACE reads again in MiXCR, with one record for every CDR3 protein. Of about 360,000 distinct CDR3 sequences in the sample, about 4.8% were seen once. Here the sequenced sample was whole blood, taken in connection with sensitization to the hapten diphenylcyclopropenone (DPC). Receptors originate from a woman in her forties or fifties with alopecia areata. Some clones in this sample may be carry-over from other donors' samples. Each CDR3 is given with its conserved first and last residue. The D gene is left open where the match is weak. Clone sizes are given selectively: once, few, many, or a class where the clone is expanded.

D gene,V gene,clone size,J gene,CDR3 protein,CDR3 DNA
.,TRBV20-1,.,TRBJ1-2,CSARERGGGYTF,TGCAGTGCTAGAGAAAGGGGGGGAGGCTACACCTTC
.,TRBV11-2,.,TRBJ1-2,CASSLGIDSPSGYTF,TGTGCCAGCAGCTTAGGTATCGACAGCCCAAGCGGCTACACCTTC
TRBD1,TRBV27,few,TRBJ2-1,CASTASGGTGSNEQFF,TGTGCCAGCACTGCGTCAGGTGGGACAGGGAGCAATGAGCAGTTCTTC
.,TRBV12-3/TRBV12-4,.,TRBJ2-7,CASSLPGFEQYF,TGTGCCAGCAGTCTCCCGGGCTTCGAGCAGTACTTC
TRBD1,TRBV27,many,TRBJ1-2,CASSFGQGIYGYTF,TGTGCCAGCAGTTTCGGACAGGGCATCTATGGCTACACCTTC
.,TRBV28,.,TRBJ1-5,CASSPPLVKQRQPQHF,TGTGCCAGCAGTCCCCCTTTGGTCAAACAAAGGCAGCCCCAGCATTTT
.,TRBV7-6,.,TRBJ1-2,CASSSTGRDGNGYTF,TGTGCCAGCAGCTCCACAGGCAGGGACGGAAATGGCTACACCTTC
TRBD2,TRBV6-5,many,TRBJ2-3,CASSPGGGSADTQYF,TGTGCCAGCAGTCCCGGGGGGGGCTCCGCAGATACGCAGTATTTT
.,TRBV20-1,many,TRBJ1-1,CSATPSPTEAFF,TGCAGTGCTACCCCTTCACCGACTGAAGCTTTCTTT
.,TRBV20-1,few,TRBJ2-6,CSARSRASGANVLTF,TGCAGTGCTAGATCCAGGGCTTCTGGGGCCAACGTCCTGACTTTC
.,TRBV15,many,TRBJ2-1,CATSRAGYNEQFF,TGTGCCACCAGCAGAGCGGGATACAATGAGCAGTTCTTC
TRBD2,TRBV20-1,many,TRBJ2-3,CSARSGTPDTQYF,TGCAGTGCTAGAAGCGGGACCCCAGATACGCAGTATTTT
TRBD1,TRBV5-6,few,TRBJ1-5,CASSPTGSQQPQHF,TGTGCCAGCAGCCCGACAGGGTCTCAACAGCCCCAGCATTTT
TRBD1,TRBV3-1,few,TRBJ1-6,CASSQGTGGYSPLHF,TGTGCCAGCAGCCAAGGGACAGGGGGCTACTCACCCCTCCACTTT
TRBD2,TRBV20-1,many,TRBJ2-1,CSASPGGYNEQFF,TGCAGTGCTAGTCCGGGGGGATACAATGAGCAGTTCTTC
.,TRBV5-5,many,TRBJ2-5,CASSLDPAPTIETQYF,TGTGCCAGCAGCTTGGATCCGGCCCCGACGATAGAGACCCAGTACTTC
.,TRBV9,many,TRBJ2-1,CASTLELAANEQFF,TGTGCCAGCACCCTAGAGCTCGCCGCCAATGAGCAGTTCTTC
.,TRBV7-9,few,TRBJ1-5,CASSLAPFGPNQPQHF,TGTGCCAGCAGCTTAGCGCCCTTCGGCCCGAATCAGCCCCAGCATTTT
.,TRBV25-1,many,TRBJ1-1,CASSEAGSTEAFF,TGTGCCAGCAGTGAAGCGGGCAGCACTGAAGCTTTCTTT
TRBD1,TRBV6-6,.,TRBJ1-5,CASSPDRGLYSNQPQHF,TGTGCCAGCAGTCCGGACAGGGGGCTCTATAGCAATCAGCCCCAGCATTTT
.,TRBV29-1,few,TRBJ2-1,CSIAPGALGNEQFF,TGCAGCATTGCCCCAGGGGCGCTGGGCAATGAGCAGTTCTTC
TRBD1,TRBV20-1,many,TRBJ1-4,CSARDLQAGGNEKLFF,TGCAGTGCTAGAGATCTCCAGGCAGGGGGTAATGAAAAACTGTTTTTT
.,TRBV29-1,many,TRBJ2-3,CSTRPRGGDTQYF,TGCAGCACCCGGCCCAGGGGAGGAGATACGCAGTATTTT
.,TRBV27,.,TRBJ2-3,CASTDSVDTQYF,TGTGCCAGCACCGACAGTGTAGATACGCAGTATTTT
TRBD1,TRBV28,.,TRBJ1-1,CASSSGQGGEAFF,TGTGCCAGCAGTTCGGGACAGGGGGGGGAAGCTTTCTTT
TRBD1,TRBV19,few,TRBJ1-2,CATTGGKGYTF,TGTGCCACCACAGGGGGCAAAGGCTACACCTTC
.,TRBV4-2,many,TRBJ1-2,CASSQDLDSYGYTF,TGTGCCAGCAGCCAAGATCTAGACAGCTATGGCTACACCTTC
.,TRBV2,.,TRBJ2-1,CASSQVGLYNEQFF,TGTGCCAGCAGCCAGGTGGGCTTGTACAATGAGCAGTTCTTC
TRBD2,TRBV13,few,TRBJ2-3,CASSDPHSGGSTDTQYF,TGTGCCAGCAGCGACCCCCATAGCGGGGGTAGCACAGATACGCAGTATTTT
TRBD1,TRBV9,many,TRBJ1-1,CASSVGTGMNTEAFF,TGTGCCAGCAGCGTGGGGACAGGCATGAACACTGAAGCTTTCTTT
.,TRBV24-1,many,TRBJ2-3,CATSDSATDTQYF,TGTGCCACCAGTGATTCGGCGACAGATACGCAGTATTTT
.,TRBV16,few,TRBJ2-7,CASSQSTGNYYEQYF,TGTGCCAGCAGCCAAAGTACGGGCAATTACTACGAGCAGTACTTC
.,TRBV7-8,.,TRBJ1-5,CASTDWGSQPQHF,TGTGCCAGCACCGACTGGGGGTCCCAGCCCCAGCATTTT
.,TRBV5-6,few,TRBJ2-7,CASSSLLGGASYEQYF,TGTGCCAGCAGCTCCCTACTCGGAGGGGCCTCCTACGAGCAGTACTTC
.,TRBV24-1,few,TRBJ2-1,CATSAVGNEQFF,TGTGCCACCAGTGCCGTCGGTAATGAGCAGTTCTTC
.,TRBV6-5,.,TRBJ2-3,CASSPSGPTDTQYF,TGTGCCAGCAGTCCCTCGGGGCCCACAGATACGCAGTATTTT
.,TRBV28,few,TRBJ2-5,CASSLPPGTGRKMGQETQYF,TGTGCCAGCAGTTTACCGCCCGGGACGGGTCGTAAGATGGGGCAAGAGACCCAGTACTTC
.,TRBV5-1,few,TRBJ1-2,CASSPGPGGGYTF,TGCGCCAGCAGCCCAGGCCCGGGCGGTGGCTACACCTTC
.,TRBV6-5,many,TRBJ1-1,CASSTGQPNTEAFF,TGTGCCAGCAGTACCGGACAGCCAAACACTGAAGCTTTCTTT
.,TRBV20-1,many,TRBJ1-3,CSARDLSSGNTIYF,TGCAGTGCTAGAGATTTGAGCTCTGGAAACACCATATATTTT
TRBD2,TRBV6-5,few,TRBJ2-1,CASSYSGLAGGRYNEQFF,TGTGCCAGCAGTTATTCCGGACTAGCGGGGGGTCGGTACAATGAGCAGTTCTTC